Shown below are 25 T cell receptor beta chains from a single sample sequenced in a study of Graves' ophthalmopathy and Graves' hyperthyroidism. Using RNA transcripts, the TCR beta CDR3 regions were amplified. HTBI primers primed a first-round RT-PCR, and a second-round multiplex PCR followed. Via MiXCR, TCRdb re-called the multiplex PCR reads, giving one row per CDR3 protein. The repertoire holds 900,000 to 1,200,000 distinct CDR3 sequences, with 35% to 45% as singletons. The material sequenced was peripheral blood or thyroid tissue (not recorded which). Receptor source: an adult man with Graves' hyperthyroidism.

This chain connects TRBV28 to TRBJ1-6; unclear D gene. From germline, CDR1 is MDHEN and CDR2 SYDVKM. The V gene lost 6 bases and the J gene lost 7 bases, with 10 bases spanning the gap. The CDR3 length is 13 residues. CDR3 residues: CASSHTRNSPLHF. In nucleotides, the CDR3 is TGTGCCAGCAGCCATACCAGAAATTCACCCCTCCACTTT. The variable domain in full, completed from reference TRBV28 and TRBJ1-6, reads DVKVTQSSRYLVKRTGEKVFLECVQDMDHENMFWYRQDPGLGLRLIYFSYDVKMKEKGDIPEGYSVSREKKERFSLILESASTNQTSMYLCASSHTRNSPLHFGNGTRLTVT.

This clonotype was counted many times. The chain carries TRBV9 and TRBJ1-2; D is unclear. The CDR3 is made up of 13 amino acids. V lost 4 bases to trimming and J lost 6 bases, with 13 bases between them. Germline V lookup: CDR1 SGDLS, CDR2 YYNGEE. CDR3 nucleotide sequence: TGTGCCAGCAGCCCCGCGGGTTTTCATGGCTACACCTTC. Translating gives CASSPAGFHGYTF.

As DNA, the CDR3 is TGTGCCAGCTCACCTAGTCGCCACAGCCCTGGAATCGGCTACACCTTC. This translates into CASSPSRHSPGIGYTF. The chain is built from TRBV25-1 and TRBJ1-2; the D is unclear. The CDR3 is 16 residues long. From germline, CDR1 is MGHDK and CDR2 SYGVNS. V lost 8 bases, J lost 8 bases, and 27 bases lay in between.

This clonotype was seen many times. This chain joins TRBV11-2 and TRBJ2-7; 8 bases match TRBD1. Germline V lookup: CDR1 SGHAT, CDR2 FQNNGV. Trimming removed 0 bases from V and 3 bases from J; junction bases left unmatched: 4. CDR3 length: 15 residues. The chain's CDR3 is CASSLESGQGYEQYF. Written as DNA, the CDR3 is TGTGCCAGCAGCTTAGAGTCAGGACAGGGCTACGAGCAGTACTTC.

This clonotype is a singleton in its sample. This chain links TRBV11-2 with TRBJ2-5, with D perhaps TRBD1 or TRBD2 (5 bases each). CDR3 length equals 13 residues. Trimming cost V 4 bases and J 9 bases, with 15 bases left between them. Germline lookup yields CDR1 SGHAT and CDR2 FQNNGV. CDR3 DNA: TGTGCCAGCAGCTCCAGGGTGCGCGGGCCCCAGTACTTC. This gives the protein CASSSRVRGPQYF.

This sequence joins TRBV10-3 and TRBJ2-5; 7 bases agree with TRBD2. Looked up from germline, CDR1 is ENHRY and CDR2 is SYGVKD. With 10 bases clipped from V and 2 bases from J, the junction kept 7 bases outside the gene matches. The CDR3 covers 13 residues. CDR3 nucleotides: TGTGCCACCTTAGCGGGCCCTCAAGAGACCCAGTACTTC. This translates into CATLAGPQETQYF.

This clonotype has at least ten counts. The chain combines TRBV10-3 with TRBJ1-4; perhaps TRBD1 as D (5 bases). Germline lookup yields CDR1 ENHRY and CDR2 SYGVKD. There are 14 residues in the CDR3. The V end lost 5 bases, the J end lost 6 bases, and 13 bases lay between the germline ends. CDR3 DNA: TGTGCCATCAGTCGGGACCTATTAGATGAAAAACTGTTTTTT. It specifies CAISRDLLDEKLFF.

J is TRBJ1-2 and V is TRBV7-2, with D perhaps matching TRBD1 (5 bases). The CDR3 totals 13 residues. Between the trimmed V and J ends, which lost 5 bases and 4 bases, there was a span of 11 bases. CDR1 and CDR2 (germline): SGHTA, FQGNSA. Here the CDR3 DNA reads TGTGCCAGCAGCCCTCGACAGACCTATGGCTACACCTTC. It yields the protein CASSPRQTYGYTF.

DNA of the CDR3: TGTGCCACCAGCAGCGAAGGCAGGGTCTGGGGAACGAACACTGAAGCTTTCTTT. Encoded protein: CATSSEGRVWGTNTEAFF. This chain connects TRBV15 to TRBJ1-1, with D perhaps matching TRBD1 (5 bases). The CDR3 extends over 18 amino acids. Trimming removed 3 bases from V and 1 base from J, with 21 bases in between. Germline assignment: CDR1 LNHNV and CDR2 YYDKDF (reference sequence).

This clonotype was detected many times. V usage is TRBV7-9 and J usage is TRBJ2-7; unclear D gene. The V end was cut by 7 bases, the J end by 5 bases, with 12 bases between. Per the germline V gene, CDR1 is SEHNR and CDR2 is FQNEAQ (reference sequence). CDR3 length equals 12 residues. The CDR3 is CASTSIRDEQYF. The CDR3 DNA reads as TGTGCCAGCACATCCATCCGGGACGAGCAGTACTTC.

Only a few counts were recorded for this clonotype. The gene calls are TRBV12-3 or TRBV12-4 and TRBJ1-2; 8 bases are shared with TRBD1. V lost 6 bases to trimming and J lost 0 bases; unmatched junction nucleotides: 6. This CDR3 contains 15 residues. CDR3 in amino acids: CASRGQGLPNYGYTF. The CDR3 nucleotides read TGTGCCAGCAGAGGACAGGGCCTCCCTAACTATGGCTACACCTTC.

The rearrangement joins TRBV7-9 to TRBJ2-7; a weak D match, TRBD1 (6 bases). The CDR3 covers 16 residues. Germline V gene data show CDR1 as SEHNR and CDR2 as FQNEAQ (reference sequence). V lost 0 bases to trimming and J lost 3 bases, with 15 bases between them. Here the CDR3 reads CASSLAGRGVDYEQYF. For the CDR3, the DNA is TGTGCCAGCAGCTTAGCGGGCAGGGGAGTCGACTACGAGCAGTACTTC.

This clonotype has a single count. The rearrangement uses TRBV28 and TRBJ2-7, with D unresolved. The CDR3 spans 14 residues. Trimming left V 8 bases short and J 0 bases short, with 14 bases between. Germline-derived CDR1 and CDR2 are MDHEN and SYDVKM. The CDR3 protein is CASGFPAASYEQYF. In nucleotides, the CDR3 is TGTGCCAGCGGATTCCCGGCGGCCTCCTACGAGCAGTACTTC.

Turning to this clonotype: A clone one base away is much larger, so this may be a read error. This chain joins TRBV12-3 or TRBV12-4 and TRBJ1-1; weak D call: TRBD1 (5 bases). CDR3 length equals 14 residues. Trimming removed 6 bases at V and 10 bases at J, with 21 bases between. CDR3 in amino acids: CASRLGGLNSGAFF. CDR3 DNA sequence: TGTGCCAGCAGACTTGGGGGACTGAACAGTGGAGCTTTCTTT.

This clonotype was seen repeatedly, ten times or more. This chain uses TRBV5-4 with TRBJ2-5, with D tentatively TRBD2 (5 bases). Germline CDR1 and CDR2: SGHNT and YYREEE (reference sequence). There are 15 residues in the CDR3. V was pared by 0 bases and J by 1 base, with 10 bases between. The CDR3 nucleotides read TGTGCCAGCAGCTTGGTGACTATGGTCCAAGAGACCCAGTACTTC. It specifies CASSLVTMVQETQYF.

The chain uses TRBV10-3 and TRBJ1-1, with D perhaps TRBD1 (5 bases). The germline V and J ends were trimmed by 10 bases and 2 bases, with 14 bases remaining between them. In germline, CDR1 is ENHRY, CDR2 SYGVKD. There are 13 residues in the CDR3. The CDR3 reads CATLRDQNTEAFF. The CDR3 bases are TGTGCCACCCTCAGGGATCAAAACACTGAAGCTTTCTTT.

V usage is TRBV5-1 and J usage is TRBJ1-4, with 8 bases identical to TRBD1. The CDR3 is made up of 16 amino acids. Per the germline V gene, CDR1 is SGHRS and CDR2 is YFSETQ. The V gene end was trimmed by 0 bases and the J gene end by 8 bases; junction bases not matched to a gene: 9. In nucleotides, the CDR3 is TGCGCCAGCAGCTTGGCCCCAGACAGGGGTAAAGAAAAACTGTTTTTT. Translating gives CASSLAPDRGKEKLFF.

The chain is built from TRBV3-1 and TRBJ2-6; 7 bases align to TRBD1. The V gene's germline CDR1 is LGHDT and CDR2 YNNKEL (reference sequence). The CDR3 loop spans 12 amino acids. With V trimmed by 6 bases and J by 8 bases, 1 base remained unmatched. The CDR3 DNA follows: TGTGCCAGCAGACAGGGGACCAACGTCCTGACTTTC. Translation: CASRQGTNVLTF.

This clonotype was observed a handful of times. The DNA of the CDR3 is TGTGCCAGCAGTTTCCAGGGTTCCGGGGAGCTGTTTTTT. As protein: CASSFQGSGELFF. The chain carries TRBV6-1 and TRBJ2-2; D perhaps matches TRBD1 (5 bases). Per the germline V gene, CDR1 is MNHNS and CDR2 is SASEGT. The ends were cut back, 5 bases at V and 6 bases at J, with 10 bases in the middle. This CDR3 is built from 13 residues.

A note on this clonotype: At one boundary the junction diverges from the germline segment, which might be a read error. CDR3 nucleotide sequence: TGTGCCAGCAGCTTAGTTAGGACAGACTCCAATCAGCCCCAGCATTTT. Translated, it gives CASSLVRTDSNQPQHF. The rearrangement links TRBV29-1 to TRBJ1-5; possibly TRBD1 for D (6 bases). The CDR3 loop spans 16 amino acids. CDR1 SQVTM and CDR2 ANQGSEA come from the germline V gene.

This chain uses TRBV11-2 with TRBJ2-7, with a tentative D call TRBD2 (6 bases). Germline CDR1 SGHAT, CDR2 FQNNGV. Trimming removed 5 bases from V and 11 bases from J, with 16 bases in between. The CDR3 consists of 12 residues. This chain's CDR3 is CASSLSRESKYF. DNA for the CDR3: TGTGCCAGCAGCCTTAGCCGGGAGTCAAAGTACTTC.

The table lists this clonotype with many counts. This chain links TRBV10-3 with TRBJ2-5; 7 positions agree with TRBD1. J was trimmed by 5 bases and V by 7 bases; bases with no gene match: 7. The CDR3 sequence is 13 residues long. Germline V CDR1 and CDR2: ENHRY, SYGVKD. CDR3 loop: CAINTGVRETQYF. The CDR3 nucleotides read TGTGCCATCAATACAGGGGTGCGTGAGACCCAGTACTTC.

There are many counts of this clonotype. V and J are TRBV4-1 and TRBJ2-7, with D possibly matching TRBD1 (5 bases). Germline values: CDR1 MGHRA, CDR2 YSYEKL. The CDR3 is 13 amino acids. The V end lost 6 bases, the J end lost 4 bases, and 13 bases lay between the germline ends. Here the CDR3 DNA reads TGCGCCAGCAGACAGGTTGGAGAATACGAGCAGTACTTC. This translates into CASRQVGEYEQYF.

This clonotype showed up just a few times. The DNA of the CDR3 is TGTGCCAGCAGTTTAATTCAGAACACTGAAGCTTTCTTT. It is translated as CASSLIQNTEAFF. The rearrangement uses TRBV6-6 and TRBJ1-1; no definite D call. Deletions cut 4 bases from V and 1 base from J, with 7 bases between. CDR3 length: 13 residues. In germline, CDR1 is MNHNY, CDR2 SVGAGI (reference sequence).

CDR3 sequence (DNA): TGCAGCGTCGTATGGACAGCCTACACCTTC. Translation gives CSVVWTAYTF. The rearrangement joins TRBV29-1 to TRBJ1-2, with D possibly matching TRBD1 (6 bases). The V gene lost 6 bases and the J gene lost 10 bases, with 12 bases spanning the gap. The CDR3 spans 10 residues. Germline lookup yields CDR1 SQVTM and CDR2 ANQGSEA. The whole variable domain, filled in from reference TRBV29-1 and TRBJ1-2, reads SAVISQKPSRDICQRGTSLTIQCQVDSQVTMMFWYRQQPGQSLTLIATANQGSEATYESGFVIDKFPISRPNLTFSTLTVSNMSPEDSSIYLCSVVWTAYTFGSGTRLTVV.